Detailed here is one T cell receptor beta chain. V gave up 0 bases and J gave up 1 base, with 10 bases separating them. This CDR3 has 15 amino acids. The germline V gene has CDR1 SGHTA and CDR2 FQGNSA. This record comes from a study of blood T cell repertoires in COVID-19. This table comes from immunoSEQ multiplex PCR, and its TCRdb copy is limited to in-frame clones, with some not included. The sample holds over 100,000 clones, 75% to 95% seen once. The gene calls are TRBV7-2 and TRBJ2-7; a weak D match, TRBD2 (5 bases). The sequence was collected from a young man with acute or convalescent COVID-19. The sample consisted of peripheral blood. DNA of the CDR3: TGTGCCAGCAGCTTAGCGGGAGTCGGATCCTACGAGCAGTACTTC. It is translated as CASSLAGVGSYEQYF.